Below, 9 T cell receptor beta chains from the same sample are listed, as sequenced in a study of blood T cell repertoires in COVID-19. Sequencing was performed with immunoSEQ multiplex PCR; in TCRdb, only in-frame clones are kept and a portion is missing. The table has 150,000 to 200,000 clones, roughly 80% seen once. The specimen was peripheral blood. The receptors shown here come from a woman between 65 and 79 years old with COVID-19, enrolled during active disease.

This sequence joins TRBV7-2 and TRBJ2-7; 11 bases match TRBD2. Germline CDR1 reads SGHTA; CDR2 reads FQGNSA. Trimming at V came to 5 bases and at J to 6 bases, leaving 12 bases not matched to a gene. The CDR3 consists of 16 residues. The CDR3 DNA is TGTGCCAGCAGCCCCCTTCGTCTAGCGGGAGGCGGCGAGCAGTACTTC. Translation gives CASSPLRLAGGGEQYF.

This clone has only one observation. The chain combines TRBV18 with TRBJ2-7, with 8 nucleotides matching TRBD1. Looked up from germline, CDR1 is KGHSH and CDR2 is LQKENI. This CDR3 spans 13 amino acids. V gave up 5 bases and J gave up 6 bases; unmatched junction bases: 6. CDR3 nucleotides: TGTGCCAGCTCATTAAACAGGGGGTCCGAGCAGTACTTC. Translated, it gives CASSLNRGSEQYF.

The chain uses TRBV5-1 and TRBJ2-7; 7 bases align to TRBD2. Germline CDR1 SGHRS, CDR2 YFSETQ. CDR3 length: 16 residues. The junction had 12 bases not matched to a gene; V was cut back by 4 bases and J by 2 bases. CDR3 in amino acids: CASSPDPGGVTYEQYF. The CDR3 nucleotides are TGCGCCAGCAGCCCCGACCCGGGGGGAGTGACCTACGAGCAGTACTTC. Full variable domain (outside the CDR3, taken from reference TRBV5-1 and TRBJ2-7): KAGVTQTPRYLIKTRGQQVTLSCSPISGHRSVSWYQQTPGQGLQFLFEYFSETQRNKGNFPGRFSGRQFSNSRSEMNVSTLELGDSALYLCASSPDPGGVTYEQYFGPGTRLTVT.

A few counts support this clone. The chain employs TRBV7-2 and TRBJ2-1, with D perhaps matching TRBD2 (6 bases). The CDR3 runs to 12 residues. The V end lost 3 bases, the J end lost 7 bases, and 7 bases lay between the germline ends. Germline V gene sequence: CDR1 SGHTA, CDR2 FQGNSA. The CDR3, as DNA: TGTGCCAGCAGCTTGGGGAGGAATGAGCAGTTCTTC. Translated, it gives CASSLGRNEQFF.

The rearrangement links TRBV12-3 or TRBV12-4 to TRBJ1-1; D unclear. V gave up 4 bases and J gave up 1 base, with 7 bases separating them. The CDR3 has 13 residues. DNA for the CDR3: TGTGCCAGCAGTTCACAACAGAACACTGAAGCTTTCTTT. Protein product: CASSSQQNTEAFF.

The V gene is TRBV5-1, the J gene TRBJ2-1; TRBD2 agrees at 8 bases. This CDR3 comprises 14 residues. Germline CDR1 and CDR2: SGHRS and YFSETQ. V dropped 1 base and J dropped 4; count of bases not matched to a gene: 1. CDR3 in amino acids: CASSLSGGYNEQFF. The CDR3 nucleotides read TGCGCCAGCAGCTTGTCGGGGGGGTACAATGAGCAGTTCTTC.

V and J are TRBV6-1 and TRBJ2-7, with 9 bases aligning to TRBD1. The germline CDR1 and CDR2 sequences are MNHNS and SASEGT. The trim removed 3 bases at V and 2 bases at J, leaving 5 bases unmatched. The CDR3 has 15 residues. The CDR3 is CASSEGGQGTYEQYF. CDR3 sequence (DNA): TGTGCCAGCAGTGAGGGGGGACAGGGAACCTACGAGCAGTACTTC.

This clone was detected only once. The chain couples TRBV19 to TRBJ2-4; 9 bases are shared with TRBD1. CDR3 size: 18 residues. CDR1 and CDR2 from the germline V gene are LNHDA and SQIVND (reference sequence). V was pared by 6 bases and J by 1 base, with 13 bases of the junction left unmatched. In DNA, the CDR3 is TGTGCCAGTAGACTTCTCGGACAGGGGATGGGTGCCAAAAACATTCAGTACTTC. It codes for CASRLLGQGMGAKNIQYF.

The V and J genes are TRBV29-1 and TRBJ2-3, with D unclear. Germline CDR1 SQVTM, CDR2 ANQGSEA. Trimming stripped 3 bases from V and 1 base from J, with 8 bases between. The CDR3 has 13 residues. The CDR3 here is CSVEVQGTDTQYF. The CDR3 coding sequence is TGCAGCGTTGAGGTCCAGGGCACAGATACGCAGTATTTT.